These 21 T cell receptor beta chains came from one sample sequenced in a study of blood T cell repertoires in COVID-19. Profiling relied on immunoSEQ multiplex PCR, and the TCRdb table lists in-frame clones only, not all of them. The data show about 100,000 clones, with about 80% seen just once and around 10% held by the top ten. Sequencing used peripheral blood. Receptor source: a woman between 70 and 85 years old with acute or convalescent COVID-19.

This clone was observed a handful of times. The chain links TRBV18 to TRBJ1-1; D may be TRBD1 (5 bases). Germline loops: CDR1 KGHSH, CDR2 LQKENI. This CDR3 spans 14 amino acids. The germline V and J ends were trimmed by 3 bases and 5 bases, with 13 bases remaining between them. CDR3 amino acids: CASSPYLQVTEAFF. In DNA form, the CDR3 reads TGTGCCAGCTCACCTTATTTACAGGTAACTGAAGCTTTCTTT.

The CDR3, as DNA: TGTGCCAGCTCTACCGGGACAGCTTACGAGCAGTACTTC. Protein product: CASSTGTAYEQYF. The chain is built from TRBV18 and TRBJ2-7; 7 bases fit TRBD1. Per germline, CDR1 KGHSH and CDR2 LQKENI. This CDR3 comprises 13 residues. The junction had 6 bases not matched to a gene; V was cut back by 6 bases and J by 4 bases.

This chain links TRBV27 with TRBJ2-3; D may be TRBD2 (6 bases). CDR3 length: 14 amino acids. V was clipped by 3 bases and J by 1 base, with 8 bases between them. Germline V lookup: CDR1 MNHEY, CDR2 SMNVEV (reference sequence). CDR3 coding DNA: TGTGCCAGCAGTTTTGGCGGGGGCACAGATACGCAGTATTTT. Residues: CASSFGGGTDTQYF.

This sequence joins TRBV6-5 and TRBJ1-2, with TRBD1 matching 7 bases. The germline gives CDR1 MNHEY, CDR2 SVGAGI. Germline trimming cut 5 bases from V and 0 bases from J; bases unmatched to any gene: 6. The CDR3 totals 15 residues. The CDR3 spells CASSPPTGSNYGYTF. In nucleotides, the CDR3 is TGTGCCAGCAGTCCCCCGACAGGGTCTAACTATGGCTACACCTTC.

This clone was counted between two and nine times. V usage is TRBV9 and J usage is TRBJ1-1; 9 nucleotides agree with TRBD1. The junction had 4 bases not matched to a gene; V was cut back by 0 bases and J by 1 base. Germline CDR1 SGDLS, CDR2 YYNGEE. The CDR3 length is 16 residues. The CDR3 reads CASSVAGTGWNTEAFF. CDR3 DNA: TGTGCCAGCAGCGTAGCTGGGACAGGGTGGAACACTGAAGCTTTCTTT.

This CDR3 is CASSLSGQGTNTGELFF. CDR3 nucleotide sequence: TGCGCCAGCAGCTTGTCGGGACAGGGGACTAACACCGGGGAGCTGTTTTTT. The chain employs TRBV5-1 and TRBJ2-2; 10 bases align to TRBD1. Losses at the gene ends were 1 base for V and 2 bases for J; bases not matched to a gene: 5. Germline V gene sequence: CDR1 SGHRS, CDR2 YFSETQ. CDR3 length: 17 residues.

The J gene is TRBJ1-2, the V gene TRBV12-5, with TRBD1 matching over 10 bases. The CDR3 has 15 amino acids. With V trimmed by 1 base and J by 7 bases, 6 bases remained unmatched. CDR1 and CDR2 from the germline V gene are LGHNT and FRNRAP. CDR3 sequence reads: CASGLATGGTGGYTF. CDR3 nucleotide sequence: TGTGCTAGTGGTTTGGCGACAGGGGGCACGGGTGGCTACACCTTC. Drawing the rest from reference TRBV12-5 and TRBJ1-2, the complete variable domain is DARVTQTPRHKVTEMGQEVTMRCQPILGHNTVFWYRQTMMQGLELLAYFRNRAPLDDSGMPKDRFSAEMPDATLATLKIQPSEPRDSAVYFCASGLATGGTGGYTFGSGTRLTVV.

The J gene is TRBJ1-5, the V gene TRBV19; D unclear. V was shortened by 1 base and J by 0 bases, with 10 bases between the two germline ends. The CDR3 runs to 16 residues. CDR1 is LNHDA, CDR2 SQIVND, per germline (reference sequence). DNA for the CDR3: TGTGCCAGTAGTATAGTTGGACTCCTTAGCAATCAGCCCCAGCATTTT. Its translation is CASSIVGLLSNQPQHF.

This chain joins TRBV19 and TRBJ1-3, with TRBD1 as a possible D gene (6 bases). CDR1 is LNHDA and CDR2 is SQIVND in the germline V gene (reference sequence). V lost 3 bases to trimming and J lost 0 bases, with 12 bases between them. This CDR3 has 16 residues. Written as DNA, the CDR3 is TGTGCCAGTAGTATCGGGCAGGGGCTCTCTGGAAACACCATATATTTT. Encoded protein: CASSIGQGLSGNTIYF.

This clone was seen once. The sample contains more than one DNA sequence encoding this CDR3. This chain joins TRBV2 and TRBJ1-1, with TRBD1 matching over 7 bases. This CDR3 region has 14 residues. Germline assignment: CDR1 SNHLY and CDR2 FYNNEI. The V and J ends lost 5 bases and 1 base, in that order; junction bases with no gene match: 4. As DNA, the CDR3 is TGTGCCAGCAGTCTGGACAGGACGAACACTGAAGCTTTCTTT. This encodes CASSLDRTNTEAFF.

This clone was detected a few times. The chain joins TRBV3-1 (or the pseudogene TRBV3-2) to TRBJ1-3; possibly TRBD1 for D (5 bases). CDR3 size: 15 residues. Germline-derived CDR1 and CDR2 are LGHDT and YNNKEL (reference sequence). V was shortened by 4 bases and J by 4 bases, with 14 bases between the two germline ends. CDR3: CASSPPGSAGNTIYF. CDR3 DNA: TGTGCCAGCAGCCCGCCAGGGTCAGCCGGAAACACCATATATTTT.

This sequence joins TRBV12-3 or TRBV12-4 and TRBJ2-3; D not certain. The CDR3 spans 12 residues. The V and J ends lost 3 bases and 3 bases respectively, with 4 bases between them. In DNA, the CDR3 is TGTGCCAGCAGTTTCGAGACAGATACGCAGTATTTT. Protein sequence: CASSFETDTQYF.

The chain uses TRBV19 and TRBJ1-2; weak D call: TRBD1 (5 bases). The V gene lost 2 bases and the J gene lost 6 bases, with 19 bases spanning the gap. In germline, CDR1 is LNHDA, CDR2 SQIVND (reference sequence). This CDR3 region has 16 residues. Here the CDR3 DNA reads TGTGCCAGTAGTATACTGACAGAGTTATCTGCCGATGGCTACACCTTC. Its translation is CASSILTELSADGYTF.

This chain links TRBV7-6 with TRBJ2-2; 7 bases match TRBD1. The CDR3 loop spans 15 amino acids. V dropped 6 bases and J dropped 0; count of bases not matched to a gene: 4. The germline V gene has CDR1 SGHVS and CDR2 FNYEAQ. The CDR3 region is CASRIQGTNTGELFF. As DNA, the CDR3 is TGTGCCAGCAGGATACAGGGGACGAACACCGGGGAGCTGTTTTTT. Based on the CDR3 plus reference TRBV7-6 and TRBJ2-2, the full variable domain is GAGVSQSPRYKVTKRGQDVALRCDPISGHVSLYWYRQALGQGPEFLTYFNYEAQQDKSGLPNDRFSAERPEGSISTLTIQRTEQRDSAMYRCASRIQGTNTGELFFGEGSRLTVL.

The CDR3 nucleotides are TGTGCCAGCAGCCCCCTCTCTAGCGGGGGACCCTCTGGGGCCAACGTCCTGACTTTC. Translation gives CASSPLSSGGPSGANVLTF. This chain connects TRBV11-2 to TRBJ2-6; 10 bases fit TRBD2. V was clipped by 5 bases and J by 0 bases; unmatched bases: 10. The CDR3 totals 19 residues. Germline V gives CDR1 SGHAT, CDR2 FQNNGV.

V is TRBV11-2 and J is TRBJ2-5; D remains unclear. The germline V gene encodes CDR1 SGHAT and CDR2 FQNNGV. Trimming removed 4 bases at V and 7 bases at J, with 19 bases between. This CDR3 comprises 15 residues. The CDR3 here is CASSSPAAAPWTQYF. For the CDR3, the DNA is TGTGCCAGCAGCTCACCCGCGGCCGCGCCTTGGACCCAGTACTTC.

The chain joins TRBV2 to TRBJ2-7; weak D call: TRBD1 (5 bases). Germline assignment: CDR1 SNHLY and CDR2 FYNNEI. Trimming cost V 6 bases and J 4 bases, with 7 bases left between them. The CDR3 has 11 residues. The CDR3 is CASSPGYEQYF. CDR3 coding DNA: TGTGCCAGCAGCCCAGGGTACGAGCAGTACTTC.

The rearrangement uses TRBV29-1 and TRBJ1-5, with TRBD1 identical over 8 bases. The CDR3 runs 13 residues. Germline trimming cut 6 bases from V and 7 bases from J; bases unmatched to any gene: 8. CDR1 and CDR2 (germline): SQVTM, ANQGSEA. The CDR3 DNA reads TGCAGCGTCCGGACAGGGCTAGGCCAGCCCCAGCATTTT. Translating gives CSVRTGLGQPQHF.

The chain links TRBV6-5 to TRBJ2-5; TRBD2 aligns across 15 bases. V lost 5 bases and J lost 5; bases outside the gene matches: 3. This CDR3 has 15 amino acids. Per germline, CDR1 MNHEY and CDR2 SVGAGI. DNA of the CDR3: TGTGCCAGCAGTAGGACTAGCGGGGGGGCCGAGACCCAGTACTTC. Protein: CASSRTSGGAETQYF.

The chain uses TRBV5-1 and TRBJ1-1, with 7 bases identical to TRBD1. Germline V gene sequence: CDR1 SGHRS, CDR2 YFSETQ. The V and J ends lost 0 bases and 4 bases, in that order; junction bases with no gene match: 3. The CDR3 is made up of 14 amino acids. The CDR3 region is CASSLATGVTEAFF. DNA for the CDR3: TGCGCCAGCAGCTTGGCCACAGGGGTCACTGAAGCTTTCTTT.

This rearrangement joins TRBV5-3 to TRBJ2-7; D unclear. TRBV5-3 counts as an open reading frame of uncertain function. V was clipped by 1 base and J by 12 bases, with 11 bases between them. The CDR3 covers 11 residues. The CDR3 reads CARSLSPYGYV. DNA of the CDR3: TGTGCCAGAAGCTTGTCCCCCTACGGGTACGTC.